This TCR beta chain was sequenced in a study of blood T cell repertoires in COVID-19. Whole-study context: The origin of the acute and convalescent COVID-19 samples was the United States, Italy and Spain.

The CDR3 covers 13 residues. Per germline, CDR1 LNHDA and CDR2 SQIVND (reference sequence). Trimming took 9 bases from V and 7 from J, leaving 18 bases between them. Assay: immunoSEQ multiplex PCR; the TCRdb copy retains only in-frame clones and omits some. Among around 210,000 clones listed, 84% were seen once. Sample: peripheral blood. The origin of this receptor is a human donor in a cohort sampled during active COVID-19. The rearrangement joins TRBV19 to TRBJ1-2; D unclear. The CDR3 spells CASTDYTAAGYTF. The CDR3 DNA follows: TGTGCCAGCACAGATTATACAGCAGCTGGCTACACCTTC.